This is a list of T cell receptor beta chains from one sample in a study of OX40 agonist ivuxolimab in advanced cancers. Using immunoSEQ multiplex PCR, the repertoire was profiled, and TCRdb retains in-frame clones only, with some absent. This table has 40,000 or so clones, roughly 90% appearing once. The sequencing used CD4+ or CD8+ T cells sorted from blood, collected in a trial of the OX40 agonist ivuxolimab. The receptors were sampled from an adult with an advanced solid tumor such as melanoma, head and neck, liver or kidney cancer. Each CDR3 is given with its conserved first and last residue. The D gene is left open where the match is weak. The size entry is marked missing in some rows and otherwise reads once, few, many or a size class.

V gene	J gene	D gene	clone size	CDR3 DNA	CDR3 protein
TRBV18	TRBJ2-1	-	-	TGTGCCAGCTCACTTTCCATGAGACTAGTGGGGGGCCTCTACAATGAGCAGTTCTTC	CASSLSMRLVGGLYNEQFF
TRBV7-3	TRBJ2-3	-	-	TGTGCCAGCAGCTTGCAGAGCAGCACAGATACGCAGTATTTT	CASSLQSSTDTQYF
TRBV6-1	TRBJ1-5	-	-	TGTGCCAGCAGTCGATTTGGAGGTGGTCAGCCCCAGCATTTT	CASSRFGGGQPQHF
TRBV11-2	TRBJ1-1	-	few	TGTGCCAGCAGCTTATCGTTAGGGGTGGAAGCTTTCTTT	CASSLSLGVEAFF
TRBV29-1	TRBJ1-1	-	-	TGCAGCGTAGGAAATCATCAGGGGACTGAAGCTTTCTTT	CSVGNHQGTEAFF
TRBV5-1	TRBJ2-2	-	-	TGCGCCAGCAGCGGAGGGACCGATCGAGCCGGGGAGCTGTTTTTT	CASSGGTDRAGELFF
TRBV18	TRBJ2-3	TRBD2	-	TGTGCCAGCTCACCACCTTCGGGACTAGCGGGGACAGATACGCAGTATTTT	CASSPPSGLAGTDTQYF
TRBV2	TRBJ1-1	-	-	TGTGCCAGCACTCTCTACGAACGGGTGAACACTGAAGCTTTCTTT	CASTLYERVNTEAFF
TRBV2	TRBJ2-7	-	-	TGTGCCAGCAGTTTAAACAGGGAGCCCTCCTACGAGCAGTACTTC	CASSLNREPSYEQYF
TRBV19	TRBJ2-3	-	-	TGTGCCAGTAGTATCCGGACAGCGCAGTATTTT	CASSIRTAQYF
TRBV7-9	TRBJ1-2	TRBD1	-	TGTGCCAGCAGCGGACAACCGGGACAGGGCTACACCTTC	CASSGQPGQGYTF
TRBV5-6	TRBJ2-3	-	-	TGTGCCAGCAGTTTTGACTATATCGGTAGCACAGATACGCAGTATTTT	CASSFDYIGSTDTQYF
TRBV11-3	TRBJ1-1	-	-	TGTGCCAGCAGGGGAACGAACACTGAAGCTTTCTTT	CASRGTNTEAFF
TRBV5-8	TRBJ1-4	-	-	TGTGCCAGCAGCTTGGCCTGGGGATACTCAACTAATGAAAAACTGTTTTTT	CASSLAWGYSTNEKLFF
TRBV5-1	TRBJ1-1	-	-	TGCGCCAGCAGCTTCGGCAGTTCTAACACTGAAGCTTTCTTT	CASSFGSSNTEAFF
TRBV7-9	TRBJ1-1	-	-	TGTGCCAGCAGCAGACAGCAGAACACTGAAGCTTTCTTT	CASSRQQNTEAFF
TRBV21-1	TRBJ2-2	-	-	TGTGCCAGCAGCACCGGGACTAGCGGGCCGAACACCGGGGAGCTGTTTTTT	CASSTGTSGPNTGELFF
TRBV18	TRBJ2-5	-	-	TGTGCCAGCTCACCTTTAGGGGCCTTCCAAGAGACCCAGTACTTC	CASSPLGAFQETQYF
TRBV9	TRBJ1-2	-	-	TGTGCCAGCAGCGTAGCTGTAGAGACACATGGCTACACCTTC	CASSVAVETHGYTF
TRBV6-1	TRBJ1-2	-	-	TGTGCCAGCAGCGCGGGACGGAATAACTATGGCTACACCTTC	CASSAGRNNYGYTF
TRBV10-3	TRBJ2-3	TRBD2	-	TGTGCCACCAAGTGGTCCGGGGGGGCCTCAGATACGCAGTATTTT	CATKWSGGASDTQYF
TRBV6-1	TRBJ2-3	-	-	TGTGCCAGCAGTGAAAGGGGGACGACAGATACGCAGTATTTT	CASSERGTTDTQYF
TRBV7-3	TRBJ2-2	-	-	TGTGCCAGCAGCTTAAACCCCTCCGGGGGCGCCGTAAACACCGGGGAGCTGTTTTTT	CASSLNPSGGAVNTGELFF